The rows below give T cell receptor beta chains drawn from one sample of a study of blood T cell repertoires in COVID-19. The repertoire was sequenced with immunoSEQ multiplex PCR; TCRdb's copy has only in-frame clones and lacks some. Of roughly 330,000 clones listed, 80% to 90% are singletons. Sequenced material: PBMCs or T cells enriched from blood (not recorded which). The receptors shown here come from a man between 25 and 39 years old who had recovered from COVID-19. Each CDR3 is given with its conserved first and last residue. D genes are given only for firm matches. Clone size, where shown, is once, few, many, or a class for clones that have expanded.

J: TRBJ2-2
size: .
V: TRBV7-2
D: .
length: 16
DNA: TGTGCCAGCAGCTTAGTGTTAGCGGTGAACACCGGGGAGCTGTTTTTT
CDR3: CASSLVLAVNTGELFF

J: TRBJ1-4
size: .
V: TRBV28
D: .
length: 15
DNA: TGTGCCAGCAGTTTATGGGAGGATTCTAATGAAAAACTGTTTTTT
CDR3: CASSLWEDSNEKLFF

J: TRBJ2-7
size: .
V: TRBV2
D: .
length: 17
DNA: TGTGCCAGCAGTGAAGTGCCGGCGAAACAGGGACCCTACGAGCAGTACTTC
CDR3: CASSEVPAKQGPYEQYF

J: TRBJ2-7
size: .
V: TRBV7-8
D: .
length: 14
DNA: TGTGCCAGCAGCTTAGCCAGGGGAATATACGAGCAGTACTTC
CDR3: CASSLARGIYEQYF

J: TRBJ1-2
size: .
V: TRBV25-1
D: .
length: 13
DNA: TGTGCCAGCAGTGAAGCGGGTTTGTATGGCTACACCTTC
CDR3: CASSEAGLYGYTF

J: TRBJ1-1
size: .
V: TRBV12-3/TRBV12-4
D: TRBD1
length: 12
DNA: TGTGCCACCTCAGGAGGGGGCGGAGAAGCTTTCTTT
CDR3: CATSGGGGEAFF

J: TRBJ1-5
size: .
V: TRBV28
D: .
length: 16
DNA: TGTGCCAGCAGTTTACGAGGGACTTACATAGGGTTGCCCCAGCATTTT
CDR3: CASSLRGTYIGLPQHF

J: TRBJ1-2
size: .
V: TRBV5-4
D: .
length: 15
DNA: TGTGCCAGCAGCTTGGGAGGGAGTCCTAACTATGGCTACACCTTC
CDR3: CASSLGGSPNYGYTF

J: TRBJ2-1
size: .
V: TRBV24-1
D: TRBD2
length: 17
DNA: TGTGCCACCAGTGATCCACACGGGGGGGCTGGGTACAATGAGCAGTTCTTC
CDR3: CATSDPHGGAGYNEQFF

J: TRBJ1-4
size: .
V: TRBV4-2
D: .
length: 17
DNA: TGTGCCAGCAGCCAAGGGGGGCTCGGGTCGGCTAATGAAAAACTGTTTTTT
CDR3: CASSQGGLGSANEKLFF

J: TRBJ2-7
size: .
V: TRBV9
D: .
length: 15
DNA: TGTGCCAGCAGCGTAGTAGGGGCTCAAGGGAACGAGCAGTACTTC
CDR3: CASSVVGAQGNEQYF

J: TRBJ2-6
size: .
V: TRBV28
D: TRBD1
length: 15
DNA: TGTGCCAGCAGTGAGGACAGGTCTGGGGCCAACGTCCTGACTTTC
CDR3: CASSEDRSGANVLTF

J: TRBJ2-7
size: .
V: TRBV27
D: TRBD1
length: 18
DNA: TGTGCCAGCAGTTTATCGATTTTGGGACAGGGTACGACCTACGAGCAGTACTTC
CDR3: CASSLSILGQGTTYEQYF

J: TRBJ1-6
size: .
V: TRBV28
D: .
length: 14
DNA: TGTGCTGATTATCGGTTGAAGTCGTGTTCACCCCTCCACTTT
CDR3: CADYRLKSCSPLHF

J: TRBJ2-7
size: few
V: TRBV27
D: .
length: 15
DNA: TGTGCCAGCAGGGAAGGTTTAGGGGTCGCCTACGAGCAGTACTTC
CDR3: CASREGLGVAYEQYF

J: TRBJ1-1
size: .
V: TRBV7-8
D: .
length: 13
DNA: TGTGCCAGCAGCTTAGTTGGTGCAGGTTTAGCTTTCTTT
CDR3: CASSLVGAGLAFF

J: TRBJ2-5
size: .
V: TRBV11-2
D: .
length: 15
DNA: TGTGCCAGCAGCTCGAAGCGGCAGATCCAAGAGACCCAGTACTTC
CDR3: CASSSKRQIQETQYF

J: TRBJ1-5
size: .
V: TRBV7-9
D: .
length: 17
DNA: TGTGCCAGCAGCTTAGCGGGGCAGGGATTCGGCAATCAGCCCCAGCATTTT
CDR3: CASSLAGQGFGNQPQHF

J: TRBJ2-5
size: .
V: TRBV7-3
D: TRBD1
length: 15
DNA: TGTGCCAGCAGCTTGACAGGGGGCAGTAGGGAGACCCAGTACTTC
CDR3: CASSLTGGSRETQYF

J: TRBJ2-7
size: few
V: TRBV19
D: .
length: 13
DNA: TGTGCCACCGCTAGCTGGAGCTCCTACGAGCAGTACTTC
CDR3: CATASWSSYEQYF

J: TRBJ2-4
size: .
V: TRBV16
D: .
length: 14
DNA: TGTGCCAGCAGCCCCGGGGGTGCTGGGAACATTCAGTACTTC
CDR3: CASSPGGAGNIQYF

J: TRBJ2-3
size: .
V: TRBV15
D: TRBD1
length: 14
DNA: TGTGCCACCAGCAGAAGACAGGGTTCGGATACGCAGTATTTT
CDR3: CATSRRQGSDTQYF

J: TRBJ1-1
size: .
V: TRBV5-1
D: TRBD1
length: 14
DNA: TGCGCCAGCAGCTTGGACAGGGGGCAAACTGAAGCTTTCTTT
CDR3: CASSLDRGQTEAFF

J: TRBJ2-1
size: once
V: TRBV5-1
D: TRBD2
length: 16
DNA: TGCGCCAGCAGCTTGTATGGGACTAGGTTCTACAATGAGCAGTTCTTC
CDR3: CASSLYGTRFYNEQFF

J: TRBJ2-2
size: .
V: TRBV5-1
D: .
length: 14
DNA: TGCGCCAGCAGCCCCGGTGGGCCGACCGGGGAGCTGTTTTTT
CDR3: CASSPGGPTGELFF

J: TRBJ2-7
size: .
V: TRBV5-5
D: TRBD2
length: 18
DNA: TGTGCCAGCAGCTTAGTTTTCTCAGCGGGGGTGGCAAGGTACGAGCAGTACTTC
CDR3: CASSLVFSAGVARYEQYF

J: TRBJ2-7
size: .
V: TRBV5-6
D: .
length: 14
DNA: TGTGCCAGCAGCCCAGGTGGAGGGAAGAATGAGCAGTACTTC
CDR3: CASSPGGGKNEQYF

J: TRBJ2-7
size: .
V: TRBV28
D: .
length: 16
DNA: TGTGCCAGCAGCCCTGCGGGCACATCATCGGGCTACGAGCAGTACTTC
CDR3: CASSPAGTSSGYEQYF

J: TRBJ1-3
size: .
V: TRBV27
D: .
length: 14
DNA: TGTGCCAGCAGCCCAGGGACAACTGGAAACACCATATATTTT
CDR3: CASSPGTTGNTIYF

J: TRBJ1-5
size: .
V: TRBV9
D: .
length: 15
DNA: TGTGCCAGCAGCGTAGATGCGGGTCTGAATCAGCCCCAGCATTTT
CDR3: CASSVDAGLNQPQHF

J: TRBJ2-7
size: .
V: TRBV28
D: .
length: 12
DNA: TGTGCCAGCGCCCGGAGGGGATACGAGCAGTACTTC
CDR3: CASARRGYEQYF

J: TRBJ2-7
size: once
V: TRBV5-1
D: TRBD1
length: 15
DNA: TGCGCCAGCAGCATCGGGACAGGGCACGCGAACGAGCAGTACTTC
CDR3: CASSIGTGHANEQYF

J: TRBJ2-7
size: .
V: TRBV15
D: TRBD1
length: 15
DNA: TGTGCCACCAGCAGAGAAACAGGGGAAACCTACGAGCAGTACTTC
CDR3: CATSRETGETYEQYF

J: TRBJ2-3
size: once
V: TRBV3-1/TRBV3-2
D: TRBD2
length: 19
DNA: TGTGCCAGCAGCCAAGAGCTGGGACTAGCGGGGGAGCGCACAGATACGCAGTATTTT
CDR3: CASSQELGLAGERTDTQYF

J: TRBJ1-1
size: .
V: TRBV5-1
D: .
length: 13
DNA: TGCGCCAGCAGTCAAGGGGCAAACACTGAAGCTTTCTTT
CDR3: CASSQGANTEAFF

J: TRBJ2-1
size: .
V: TRBV5-1
D: .
length: 14
DNA: TGCGCCAGCAGCTTGGCTGCAGGCAACAATGAGCAGTTCTTC
CDR3: CASSLAAGNNEQFF

J: TRBJ2-7
size: .
V: TRBV28
D: TRBD1
length: 15
DNA: TGTGCCAGCAGGCCGGGACAGACAGCGACCTACGAGCAGTACTTC
CDR3: CASRPGQTATYEQYF

J: TRBJ2-1
size: .
V: TRBV19
D: .
length: 13
DNA: TGTGCCAGTAGTCGGACACGGCGGGGTGAGCAGTTCTTC
CDR3: CASSRTRRGEQFF

J: TRBJ2-3
size: .
V: TRBV9
D: TRBD2
length: 15
DNA: TGTGCCAGCAGCTCGATGGGACTAGGGACAGATACGCAGTATTTT
CDR3: CASSSMGLGTDTQYF

J: TRBJ1-6
size: .
V: TRBV18
D: TRBD1
length: 14
DNA: TGTGCCAGCTCATCGGGACAGCGGAATTCACCCCTCCACTTT
CDR3: CASSSGQRNSPLHF

J: TRBJ2-4
size: few
V: TRBV5-1
D: .
length: 13
DNA: TGCGCCAGCAGCTTGGGTGTCCGGAACATTCAGTACTTC
CDR3: CASSLGVRNIQYF

J: TRBJ2-7
size: once
V: TRBV5-4
D: TRBD1
length: 14
DNA: TGTGCCAGCAGCACCCTGGACAGGCCGTACGAGCAGTACTTC
CDR3: CASSTLDRPYEQYF

J: TRBJ2-3
size: once
V: TRBV20-1
D: TRBD2
length: 15
DNA: TGCAGTGCTAGTGGACTAGCGGGAGACGCAGATACGCAGTATTTT
CDR3: CSASGLAGDADTQYF

J: TRBJ2-7
size: few
V: TRBV3-1/TRBV3-2
D: .
length: 13
DNA: TGTGCCAGCAGCCGGGACTTATACTACGAGCAGTACTTC
CDR3: CASSRDLYYEQYF

J: TRBJ2-1
size: .
V: TRBV14
D: TRBD2
length: 16
DNA: TGTGCCAGCAGCCAAGGGGCTAGCGGGGGGGCCCTTGAGCAGTTCTTC
CDR3: CASSQGASGGALEQFF

J: TRBJ1-5
size: .
V: TRBV19
D: TRBD1
length: 16
DNA: TGTGCCAGTAGTATAGGTGGGGGACAGGGTTATCAGCCCCAGCATTTT
CDR3: CASSIGGGQGYQPQHF

J: TRBJ2-4
size: .
V: TRBV19
D: .
length: 14
DNA: TGTGCCAGTAGTATGGAGGGGCGGAGGGACATTCAGTACTTC
CDR3: CASSMEGRRDIQYF

J: TRBJ2-3
size: .
V: TRBV7-3
D: TRBD1
length: 16
DNA: TGTGCCAGCAGCTCGACAGGGGGGCTAGATGGAGATACGCAGTATTTT
CDR3: CASSSTGGLDGDTQYF

J: TRBJ2-1
size: .
V: TRBV3-1/TRBV3-2
D: TRBD2
length: 14
DNA: TGTGCCAGCGGGAGGGAGAGCTCCTACAATGAGCAGTTCTTC
CDR3: CASGRESSYNEQFF

J: TRBJ2-1
size: .
V: TRBV5-1
D: .
length: 15
DNA: TGCGCCAGCAGCTTGGCGGTAGGGGAACTTAATGAGCAGTTCTTC
CDR3: CASSLAVGELNEQFF

J: TRBJ1-5
size: few
V: TRBV11-2
D: TRBD1
length: 16
DNA: TGTGCCAGCACCCCAGGGGGGAAGAATAGCAATCAGCCCCAGCATTTT
CDR3: CASTPGGKNSNQPQHF

J: TRBJ2-3
size: .
V: TRBV5-1
D: .
length: 16
DNA: TGCGCCAGCAGCTTGGGCACAGGGTTCGGCACAGATACGCAGTATTTT
CDR3: CASSLGTGFGTDTQYF

J: TRBJ2-5
size: .
V: TRBV14
D: TRBD2
length: 17
DNA: TGTGCCAGCAGCCGTATTAGCGGGGATGATGACAAAGAGACCCAGTACTTC
CDR3: CASSRISGDDDKETQYF

J: TRBJ1-2
size: .
V: TRBV2
D: .
length: 14
DNA: TGTGCCAGCAGACTTAGACTAACCCCCAAGGGCTACACCTTC
CDR3: CASRLRLTPKGYTF